The 30 T cell receptor beta chains below all came from one sample that was sequenced in a study of T cells in Graves' hyperthyroidism and ophthalmopathy. Researchers amplified the TCR beta CDR3 regions from RNA transcripts. A first-round RT-PCR of the TCR CDR3 used the HTBI primer set. Via MiXCR, TCRdb re-called the multiplex PCR reads, giving one row per CDR3 protein. Of fewer than 700,000 distinct CDR3 sequences listed, 17% were seen once; the top ten hold roughly 15%. The specimen sequenced was blood. The receptors shown here come from a woman under 30 with Graves' ophthalmopathy.

This clonotype has only a few counts. The genes are TRBV28 and TRBJ2-3; no reliable D call. Germline CDR1 is MDHEN and CDR2 is SYDVKM. V shed 2 bases and J shed 2 bases, with 8 bases lying between them. This CDR3 spans 14 amino acids. Written as DNA, the CDR3 is TGTGCCAGCAGTTTACTTACACCCACAGATACGCAGTATTTT. As protein: CASSLLTPTDTQYF.

In this sample, this clonotype turned up many times. The V call is TRBV11-3, the J call TRBJ2-5; D remains unclear. Germline V CDR1 and CDR2: SGHNT, YENEEA. The ends were cut back, 0 bases at V and 5 bases at J, with 16 bases in the middle. The CDR3 runs to 16 residues. CDR3 loop: CASSLDRGPRRETQYF. As DNA, the CDR3 is TGTGCCAGCAGCTTAGACCGAGGACCGCGACGCGAGACCCAGTACTTC.

CDR3 sequence: CASSFDRVKNTGELFF. As DNA, the CDR3 is TGTGCCAGCAGCTTCGACAGGGTCAAGAACACCGGGGAGCTGTTTTTT. The rearrangement uses TRBV7-3 and TRBJ2-2; 7 nucleotides match TRBD1. Germline values: CDR1 SGHTA, CDR2 FQGTGA. The V gene end was trimmed by 3 bases and the J gene end by 1 base; junction bases not matched to a gene: 5. The CDR3 runs to 16 residues.

This clonotype was seen at least ten times. The V call is TRBV30, the J call TRBJ2-1, with D possibly being TRBD2 (6 bases). The V end lost 5 bases, the J end lost 2 bases, and 16 bases lay between the germline ends. Germline CDR1 is GTSNPN and CDR2 is SVGIG (reference sequence). This CDR3 region has 15 residues. CDR3 coding DNA: TGTGCCTGGGCGCCTATAGCGGAGCCCTACAATGAGCAGTTCTTC. Translation gives CAWAPIAEPYNEQFF.

The genes are TRBV24-1 and TRBJ2-1; 11 bases fit TRBD2. The CDR3 covers 17 residues. The germline gives CDR1 KGHDR, CDR2 SFDVKD. V lost 4 bases, J lost 4 bases, and 8 bases stayed unmatched. The CDR3 region has the DNA TGTGCCACCAGTGAGAAACTAGCGGGAGTTAAGTACAATGAGCAGTTCTTC. Its translation is CATSEKLAGVKYNEQFF.

This clonotype has a count of ten or more. The chain is built from TRBV3-1 and TRBJ2-3, with D unresolved. Germline values: CDR1 LGHDT, CDR2 YNNKEL (reference sequence). V lost 0 bases and J lost 14, with 12 bases in between. The CDR3 has 12 residues. CDR3 bases: TGTGCCAGCAGCCAAGATCGGTCCCCGCGGTATTTT. This sequence encodes CASSQDRSPRYF.

This clonotype was observed a few times. V is TRBV7-9 and J is TRBJ1-2; D is unresolved. Germline V lookup: CDR1 SEHNR, CDR2 FQNEAQ (reference sequence). The V gene lost 3 bases and the J gene lost 4 bases, with 15 bases spanning the gap. The CDR3 consists of 15 residues. CDR3 in DNA: TGTGCCAGCAGCTTGACTGGACGTAAGACCTATGGCTACACCTTC. Translation: CASSLTGRKTYGYTF.

The rearrangement joins TRBV7-3 to TRBJ2-1, with no clear D. CDR3 length equals 16 residues. Between the trimmed V and J ends, which lost 5 bases and 0 bases, there was a span of 14 bases. Looked up from germline, CDR1 is SGHTA and CDR2 is FQGTGA. CDR3 residues: CASSARSQSSYNEQFF. In DNA form, the CDR3 reads TGTGCCAGCAGCGCCAGAAGCCAGAGCTCCTACAATGAGCAGTTCTTC.

With respect to this clonotype: With a much larger clone just one base away, this may be a read error. The chain has TRBV20-1 and TRBJ1-2, with D possibly matching TRBD1 (5 bases). The germline V gene encodes CDR1 DFQATT and CDR2 SNEGSKA (reference sequence). Deletions cut 7 bases from V and 3 bases from J, with 18 bases between. CDR3 length: 14 amino acids. The CDR3, as DNA: TGCAGTGGCAGCGGGGGACCAACGCACTATGGCTACACCTTC. Amino acid sequence: CSGSGGPTHYGYTF.

This clonotype has a handful of counts. The chain carries TRBV7-2 and TRBJ2-2, with TRBD2 matching over 15 bases. CDR1 and CDR2 from the germline V gene are SGHTA and FQGNSA. The CDR3 loop spans 21 amino acids. The V segment lost 5 bases and the J segment 1 base; nucleotides outside the gene matches: 14. The CDR3 DNA reads as TGTGCCAGCAGCGCAAACTGGGGACTAGCGGGAGGAACTTTGAACACCGGGGAGCTGTTTTTT. Translated, it gives CASSANWGLAGGTLNTGELFF. The entire variable domain, with the rest obtained from reference TRBV7-2 and TRBJ2-2, is as follows: GAGVSQSPSNKVTEKGKDVELRCDPISGHTALYWYRQSLGQGLEFLIYFQGNSAPDKSGLPSDRFSAERTGGSVSTLTIQRTQQEDSAVYLCASSANWGLAGGTLNTGELFFGEGSRLTVL.

This chain joins TRBV9 and TRBJ2-1; D possibly uses TRBD1 or TRBD2 (6 bases each). The germline CDR1 and CDR2 sequences are SGDLS and YYNGEE. This CDR3 is 14 amino acids long. V was pared by 8 bases and J by 12 bases, with 24 bases between. CDR3: CASDRGGSRYGQFF. CDR3 bases: TGTGCCAGTGACAGAGGGGGGAGTAGGTATGGGCAGTTCTTC.

The chain combines TRBV2 with TRBJ2-6; D tentatively fits TRBD1 or TRBD2 (5 bases each). The germline gives CDR1 SNHLY, CDR2 FYNNEI. With 8 bases removed from V and 0 bases from J, the gap between germline ends came to 11 bases. There are 15 residues in the CDR3. Written as DNA, the CDR3 is TGTGCCAGCGCCAGGGACCTCTCTGGGGCCAACGTCCTGACTTTC. Amino acid sequence: CASARDLSGANVLTF.

This clonotype was counted between two and nine times. Here the CDR3 DNA reads TGTGCCAGCAGTAACCCCAGGTCTGAGCAGTTCTTC. It is translated as CASSNPRSEQFF. The rearrangement uses TRBV6-1 and TRBJ2-1; no definite D call. Trimming pared 5 bases from V and 9 bases from J, leaving 11 bases between. In germline, CDR1 is MNHNS, CDR2 SASEGT. CDR3 size: 12 residues.

V gene TRBV12-3 or TRBV12-4 combines with J gene TRBJ2-1; maybe TRBD1 (5 bases). V shed 1 base and J shed 5 bases, with 9 bases lying between them. The CDR3 loop spans 14 amino acids. CDR3 coding DNA: TGTGCCAGCAGTTTAGAATTCAGGGACAATGAGCAGTTCTTC. It yields the protein CASSLEFRDNEQFF.

The V gene is TRBV7-8, the J gene TRBJ2-7, with a possible D match to TRBD2 (5 bases). CDR1 and CDR2 (germline): SGHVS, FQNEAQ. Trimming took 1 base from V and 1 from J, leaving 14 bases between them. The CDR3 has 16 amino acids. CDR3 sequence (DNA): TGTGCCAGCAGCTTAGTGGAAAGCGGTTTATCCTACGAGCAGTACTTC. Translation: CASSLVESGLSYEQYF.

This clonotype was counted at least ten times. This chain links TRBV7-9 with TRBJ2-7; 10 positions match TRBD1. J gave up 3 bases and V 4 bases, and 6 bases lay outside the gene matches. This CDR3 comprises 15 residues. Germline loops: CDR1 SEHNR, CDR2 FQNEAQ (reference sequence). The CDR3 nucleotides are TGTGCCAGCAGCTCTCTAGGACAGGGGGACTACGAGCAGTACTTC. It yields the protein CASSSLGQGDYEQYF.

This clonotype has a count of ten or more. The chain is built from TRBV20-1 and TRBJ2-1, with 15 bases that match TRBD2. The junction had 3 bases not matched to a gene; V was cut back by 3 bases and J by 3 bases. The germline V gene has CDR1 DFQATT and CDR2 SNEGSKA (reference sequence). This CDR3 contains 16 residues. CDR3 amino acids: CSARGLAGGLYNEQFF. CDR3 sequence (DNA): TGCAGTGCTAGGGGACTAGCGGGGGGCCTCTACAATGAGCAGTTCTTC.

There are a few counts of this clonotype. The rearrangement joins TRBV6-1 to TRBJ1-2; no definite D call. CDR1 is MNHNS and CDR2 is SASEGT in the germline V gene. Trimming took off 7 bases at V and 3 bases at J, with 18 bases between the two ends. The CDR3 sequence is 15 residues long. CDR3 in DNA: TGTGCCAGCAACCCCTCCGGGAACATTCACTATGGCTACACCTTC. This codes for CASNPSGNIHYGYTF.

This clonotype was seen ten or more times. The chain has TRBV13 and TRBJ1-2; TRBD1 agrees at 7 bases. V lost 5 bases, J lost 8 bases, and 8 bases stayed unmatched. Germline loops: CDR1 PRHDT, CDR2 FYEKMQ (reference sequence). The CDR3 sequence is 13 residues long. CDR3: CASSRQGVLGYTF. The DNA for the CDR3 is TGTGCCAGCAGCCGTCAGGGGGTTCTAGGCTACACCTTC.

The chain links TRBV7-3 to TRBJ2-2; the D is unclear. CDR3 size: 18 residues. V lost 2 bases, J lost 2 bases, and 18 bases lay in between. The germline gives CDR1 SGHTA, CDR2 FQGTGA. The DNA of the CDR3 is TGTGCCAGCAGCTTATTGGGCACCAAGGAACAAAACACCGGGGAGCTGTTTTTT. The encoded protein is CASSLLGTKEQNTGELFF. Supplemented by reference TRBV7-3 and TRBJ2-2, the full variable domain reads GAGVSQTPSNKVTEKGKYVELRCDPISGHTALYWYRQSLGQGPEFLIYFQGTGAADDSGLPNDRFFAVRPEGSVSTLKIQRTERGDSAVYLCASSLLGTKEQNTGELFFGEGSRLTVL.

This clonotype was detected a few times. The rearrangement joins TRBV28 to TRBJ1-2; D uncertain. Trimming shortened V by 5 bases and J by 2 bases, and 15 bases separated the two germline ends. Germline CDR1 MDHEN, CDR2 SYDVKM. This CDR3 spans 15 amino acids. This CDR3 is CASSTHEDGNYGYTF. For the CDR3, the DNA is TGTGCCAGCAGTACCCACGAGGATGGAAACTATGGCTACACCTTC.

This clonotype was recorded at least ten times. CDR3 coding DNA: TGTGCCAGCAGTGGTGACAGGGTATTTGCGGACACTGAAGCTTTCTTT. It codes for CASSGDRVFADTEAFF. The chain links TRBV6-1 to TRBJ1-1; 7 bases are a match to TRBD1. The germline CDR1 and CDR2 sequences are MNHNS and SASEGT. CDR3 length: 16 residues. With V trimmed by 4 bases and J by 3 bases, 11 bases remained unmatched.

Many counts were recorded for this clonotype. This rearrangement joins TRBV7-2 to TRBJ2-5; D is perhaps TRBD2 (6 bases). Trimming pared 4 bases from V and 1 base from J, leaving 13 bases between. Per the germline V gene, CDR1 is SGHTA and CDR2 is FQGNSA. The CDR3 runs to 15 residues. The CDR3, as DNA: TGTGCCAGCAGCTATAGCGGCGGCACCCAAGAGACCCAGTACTTC. It encodes CASSYSGGTQETQYF.

This clonotype was detected a few times. V usage is TRBV30 and J usage is TRBJ1-4; tentatively, D is TRBD1 (5 bases). From germline, CDR1 is GTSNPN and CDR2 SVGIG (reference sequence). The CDR3 contains 13 residues. Trimming pared 0 bases from V and 8 bases from J, leaving 10 bases between. The CDR3: CAWSVQEGEKLFF. The CDR3 DNA follows: TGTGCCTGGAGTGTACAGGAAGGCGAAAAACTGTTTTTT.

This clonotype was counted many times. The chain couples TRBV6-2 or TRBV6-3 to TRBJ2-7; either TRBD1 or TRBD2 may supply D (6 bases each). CDR3 length: 14 residues. The germline gives CDR1 MNHEY, CDR2 SVGEGT. V gave up 6 bases and J gave up 3 bases, with 15 bases separating them. CDR3 bases: TGTGCCAGCAGGACGGGGGCAGGCGTCTACGAGCAGTACTTC. This gives the protein CASRTGAGVYEQYF.

This clonotype was picked up a small number of times. This chain links TRBV24-1 with TRBJ2-1; the match to TRBD1 covers 7 bases. CDR3 length: 17 residues. Germline CDR1 reads KGHDR; CDR2 reads SFDVKD. Losses at the gene ends were 2 bases for V and 3 bases for J; bases not matched to a gene: 9. The CDR3 DNA is TGTGCCACCAGTGATTACCGACAGGGTGGGTTCTACAATGAGCAGTTCTTC. This sequence encodes CATSDYRQGGFYNEQFF.

This clonotype came up many times. The genes are TRBV28 and TRBJ2-3; D is uncertain. Trimming took 3 bases from V and 0 from J, leaving 7 bases between them. The CDR3 sequence is 14 residues long. From germline, CDR1 is MDHEN and CDR2 SYDVKM. The CDR3 nucleotides are TGTGCCAGCAGTTTTTCCCTAAGCACAGATACGCAGTATTTT. This codes for CASSFSLSTDTQYF.

This chain links TRBV11-3 with TRBJ2-1; TRBD2 agrees at 14 bases. This CDR3 is built from 15 residues. Per germline, CDR1 SGHNT and CDR2 YENEEA. Losses at the gene ends were 2 bases for V and 13 bases for J; bases not matched to a gene: 7. The CDR3 sequence: CASSLQTSGGARQFF. Here the CDR3 DNA reads TGTGCCAGCAGCTTACAGACTAGCGGGGGGGCCCGCCAGTTCTTC.

The chain links TRBV28 to TRBJ1-2; D perhaps matches TRBD1 (6 bases). The CDR3 contains 15 residues. Per the germline V gene, CDR1 is MDHEN and CDR2 is SYDVKM. The V end was cut by 2 bases, the J end by 7 bases, with 17 bases between. The CDR3 DNA reads as TGTGCCAGCAGTTTAATTAGGACAGCCTCCGGTGGCTACACCTTC. This translates into CASSLIRTASGGYTF.

This clonotype was detected many times. Here the CDR3 reads CASSTRLGLTDTQYF. In DNA form, the CDR3 reads TGTGCCAGCAGTACGCGACTCGGACTCACAGATACGCAGTATTTT. The gene calls are TRBV28 and TRBJ2-3; D may be TRBD2 (5 bases). Between the trimmed V and J ends, which lost 5 bases and 2 bases, there was a span of 14 bases. The length of the CDR3 is 15 residues. The germline V gene encodes CDR1 MDHEN and CDR2 SYDVKM. Variable domain in full (rest from reference TRBV28 and TRBJ2-3): DVKVTQSSRYLVKRTGEKVFLECVQDMDHENMFWYRQDPGLGLRLIYFSYDVKMKEKGDIPEGYSVSREKKERFSLILESASTNQTSMYLCASSTRLGLTDTQYFGPGTRLTVL.